This T cell receptor beta chain was captured in a study of cytomegalovirus exposure and HLA in healthy donors. A word on this clone: Its antigen is undetermined. This CDR3 is also generated by other DNA sequences in the sample.

Overall study results and limits: The classifier was said to identify cytomegalovirus status with high specificity and sensitivity. In vitro, three CMV-associated chains proved specific for CMV antigens.

Trimming removed 0 bases from V and 3 bases from J, with 6 bases in between. This CDR3 has 13 residues. Germline CDR1 reads SGHRS; CDR2 reads YFSETQ. TCRdb's table, derived via immunoSEQ multiplex PCR, lists solely in-frame clones and lacks some. The sample lists 55,000 to 75,000 clones, around 96% occurring once. Material for sequencing was PBMCs. The receptor was isolated from a man aged 18 to 29 in good health and CMV-seropositive. The genes are TRBV5-1 and TRBJ1-1; no definite D call. The chain's CDR3 is CASSLVGDTEAFF. The CDR3 DNA follows: TGCGCCAGCAGCTTGGTTGGAGACACTGAAGCTTTCTTT.